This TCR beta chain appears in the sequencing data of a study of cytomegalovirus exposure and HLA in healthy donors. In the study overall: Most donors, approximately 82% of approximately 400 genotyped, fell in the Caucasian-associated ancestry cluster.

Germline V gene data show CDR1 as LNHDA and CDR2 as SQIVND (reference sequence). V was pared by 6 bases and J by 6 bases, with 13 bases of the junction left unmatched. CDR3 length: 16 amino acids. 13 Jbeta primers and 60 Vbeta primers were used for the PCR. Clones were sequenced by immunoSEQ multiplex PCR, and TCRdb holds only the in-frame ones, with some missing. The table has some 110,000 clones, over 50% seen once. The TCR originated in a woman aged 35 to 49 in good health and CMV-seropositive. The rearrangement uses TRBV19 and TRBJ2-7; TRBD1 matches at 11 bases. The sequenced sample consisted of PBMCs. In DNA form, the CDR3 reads TGTGCCAGTAGCAACCGTGGACAGGGGGCGCCATCCGAGCAGTACTTC. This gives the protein CASSNRGQGAPSEQYF.